Listed here is a single T cell receptor (beta chain). Its antigen is unidentified. Profiled with immunoSEQ multiplex PCR; TCRdb holds only in-frame clones, not every one. The repertoire has about 100,000 clones, approximately 87% of them found once; the top ten carry under 4.5%. This entry is derived from a study of T cell responses to AZD1222 COVID-19 vaccine. The study, taken as a whole, reports: Researchers report vaccine-associated CD4 TCRs spanning spike, with dominance at 160-218 and 743-854. Donors in the cohort were predominantly white British and more often female, and clonal diversity was possibly underestimated. Repertoires were obtained only post-peak T cell response.

The material was peripheral blood, obtained on day 0 of MenACWY control vaccination. This clonotype originated in an adult in good health.

DNA for the CDR3: TGTGCCAGCACCCCATACGGGTTCGGAGATTCACCCCTCCACTTT. This gives the protein CASTPYGFGDSPLHF. V gene TRBV2 combines with J gene TRBJ1-6; no reliable D call. The V gene's germline CDR1 is SNHLY and CDR2 FYNNEI. This CDR3 spans 15 amino acids. Between the trimmed V and J ends, which lost 7 bases and 8 bases, there was a span of 18 bases.